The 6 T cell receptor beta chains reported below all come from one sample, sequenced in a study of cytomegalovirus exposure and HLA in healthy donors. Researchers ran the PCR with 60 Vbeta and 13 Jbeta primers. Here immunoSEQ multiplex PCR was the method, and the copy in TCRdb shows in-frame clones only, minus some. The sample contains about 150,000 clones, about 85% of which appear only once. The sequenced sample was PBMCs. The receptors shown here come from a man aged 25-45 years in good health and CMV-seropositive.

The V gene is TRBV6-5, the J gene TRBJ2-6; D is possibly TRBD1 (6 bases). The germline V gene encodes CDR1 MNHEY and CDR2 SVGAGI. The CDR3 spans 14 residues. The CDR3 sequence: CATNQGSGANVLTF. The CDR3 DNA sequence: TGTGCTACAAATCAGGGGTCCGGGGCCAACGTCCTGACTTTC.

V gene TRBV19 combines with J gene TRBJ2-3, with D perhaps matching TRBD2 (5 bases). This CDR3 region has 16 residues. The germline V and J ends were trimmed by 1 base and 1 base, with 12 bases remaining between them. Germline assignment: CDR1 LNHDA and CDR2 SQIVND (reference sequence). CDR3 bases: TGTGCCAGTAGTATAGGCGGAGGAGGTGGCACAGATACGCAGTATTTT. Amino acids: CASSIGGGGGTDTQYF.

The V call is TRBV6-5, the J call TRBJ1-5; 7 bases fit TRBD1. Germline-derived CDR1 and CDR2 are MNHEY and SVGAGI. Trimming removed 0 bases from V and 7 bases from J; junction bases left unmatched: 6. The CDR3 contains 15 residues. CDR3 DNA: TGTGCCAGCAGTTACTCTGAGGGGGCTGGGCAGCCCCAGCATTTT. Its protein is CASSYSEGAGQPQHF.

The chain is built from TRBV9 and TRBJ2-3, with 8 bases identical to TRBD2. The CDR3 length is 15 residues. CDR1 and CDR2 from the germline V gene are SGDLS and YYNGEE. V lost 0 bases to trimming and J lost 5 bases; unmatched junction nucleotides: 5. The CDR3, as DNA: TGTGCCAGCAGCGTAGAGACTAGCGAGGGAGATACGCAGTATTTT. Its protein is CASSVETSEGDTQYF.

The CDR3, as DNA: TGCGCCAGCAGCTTGGTGGCCAGCGGGGGGGAGACCCAGTACTTC. Protein: CASSLVASGGETQYF. J is TRBJ2-5 and V is TRBV5-1; 9 nucleotides agree with TRBD2. V gave up 0 bases and J gave up 5 bases; unmatched junction bases: 5. This CDR3 has 15 residues. Per the germline V gene, CDR1 is SGHRS and CDR2 is YFSETQ.

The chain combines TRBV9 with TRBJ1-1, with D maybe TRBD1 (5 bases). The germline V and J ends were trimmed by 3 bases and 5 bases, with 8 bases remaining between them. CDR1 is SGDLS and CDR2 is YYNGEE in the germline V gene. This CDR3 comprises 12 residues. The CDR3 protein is CASSGHRTEAFF. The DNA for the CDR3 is TGTGCCAGCAGCGGGCACAGGACTGAAGCTTTCTTT. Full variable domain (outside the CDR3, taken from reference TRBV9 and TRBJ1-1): DSGVTQTPKHLITATGQRVTLRCSPRSGDLSVYWYQQSLDQGLQFLIQYYNGEERAKGNILERFSAQQFPDLHSELNLSSLELGDSALYFCASSGHRTEAFFGQGTRLTVV.